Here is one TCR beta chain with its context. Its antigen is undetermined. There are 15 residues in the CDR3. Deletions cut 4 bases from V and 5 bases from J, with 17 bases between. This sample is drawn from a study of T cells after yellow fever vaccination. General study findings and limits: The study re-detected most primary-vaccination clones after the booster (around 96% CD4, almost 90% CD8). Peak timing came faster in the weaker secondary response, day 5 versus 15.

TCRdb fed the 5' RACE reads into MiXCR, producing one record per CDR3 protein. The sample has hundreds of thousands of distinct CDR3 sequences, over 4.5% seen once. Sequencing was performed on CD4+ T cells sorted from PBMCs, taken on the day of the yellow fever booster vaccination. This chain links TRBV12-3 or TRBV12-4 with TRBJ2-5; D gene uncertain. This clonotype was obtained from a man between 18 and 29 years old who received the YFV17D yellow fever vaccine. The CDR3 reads CASSYRRLGQETQYF. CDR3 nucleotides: TGTGCCAGCAGTTACCGCCGGCTAGGTCAGGAGACCCAGTACTTC.